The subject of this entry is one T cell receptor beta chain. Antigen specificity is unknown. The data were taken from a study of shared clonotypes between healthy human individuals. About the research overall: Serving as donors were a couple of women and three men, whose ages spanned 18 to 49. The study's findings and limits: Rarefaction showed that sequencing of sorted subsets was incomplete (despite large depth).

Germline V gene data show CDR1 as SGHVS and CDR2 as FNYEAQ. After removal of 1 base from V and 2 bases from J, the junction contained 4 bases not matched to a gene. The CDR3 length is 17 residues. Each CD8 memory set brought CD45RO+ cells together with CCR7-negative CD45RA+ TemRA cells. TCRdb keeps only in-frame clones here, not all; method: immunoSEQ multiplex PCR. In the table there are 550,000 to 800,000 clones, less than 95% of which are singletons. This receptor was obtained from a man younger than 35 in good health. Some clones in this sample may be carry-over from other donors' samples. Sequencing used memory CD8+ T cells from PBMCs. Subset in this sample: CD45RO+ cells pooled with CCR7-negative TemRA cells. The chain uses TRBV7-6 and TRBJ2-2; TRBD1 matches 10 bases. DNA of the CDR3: TGTGCCAGCAGCTTAGAGACAGGGGGCGTAAACACCGGGGAGCTGTTTTTT. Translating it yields CASSLETGGVNTGELFF. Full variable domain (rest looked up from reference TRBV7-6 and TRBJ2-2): GAGVSQSPRYKVTKRGQDVALRCDPISGHVSLYWYRQALGQGPEFLTYFNYEAQQDKSGLPNDRFSAERPEGSISTLTIQRTEQRDSAMYRCASSLETGGVNTGELFFGEGSRLTVL.